This T cell receptor (beta chain) was sequenced during a study of blood T cell repertoires in COVID-19. CDR1 and CDR2 from the germline V gene are LNHNV and YYDKDF (reference sequence). This CDR3 comprises 15 residues. After removal of 5 bases from V and 0 bases from J, the junction contained 4 bases not matched to a gene. This clone was picked up a small number of times. Those enrolled, adults aged roughly 18 to 89 years, came from about two dozen US areas. Clinical histories supplied by participants themselves formed the basis of cohort assignment. Assay used: immunoSEQ multiplex PCR; TCRdb lists only in-frame clones, some missing. The sample holds roughly 240,000 clones, 87% seen once.

This TCR was recovered from a woman in her 30s with acute COVID-19. The chain has TRBV15 and TRBJ1-3, with 7 bases that match TRBD1. The sequencing input was PBMCs or T cells enriched from blood (not recorded which). Here the CDR3 DNA reads TGTGCCACCAGCCTTAGGGGGCCCTCTGGAAACACCATATATTTT. It yields the protein CATSLRGPSGNTIYF.